This T cell receptor (beta chain) is drawn from a study of response to subunit inactivated influenza vaccine. In its sample, this clonotype was seen many times. TCRdb re-derived calls from the RT-PCR reads in MiXCR, one entry per CDR3 protein. The sample includes roughly 150,000 distinct CDR3 sequences, approximately 11% of them seen just once. The sequences come from non-naive T cells sorted from PBMCs, collected more than 35 days after vaccination. The sequence came from a man between 50 and 59 years old who received an inactivated influenza vaccine.

The chain's CDR3 is CASSFLGKNTEAFF. CDR3 bases: TGTGCCAGCAGTTTTCTCGGGAAGAACACTGAAGCTTTCTTT. This chain uses TRBV12-3 or TRBV12-4 with TRBJ1-1, with D unclear. This CDR3 contains 14 residues. V was trimmed by 3 bases and J by 1 base, leaving 9 bases between them.